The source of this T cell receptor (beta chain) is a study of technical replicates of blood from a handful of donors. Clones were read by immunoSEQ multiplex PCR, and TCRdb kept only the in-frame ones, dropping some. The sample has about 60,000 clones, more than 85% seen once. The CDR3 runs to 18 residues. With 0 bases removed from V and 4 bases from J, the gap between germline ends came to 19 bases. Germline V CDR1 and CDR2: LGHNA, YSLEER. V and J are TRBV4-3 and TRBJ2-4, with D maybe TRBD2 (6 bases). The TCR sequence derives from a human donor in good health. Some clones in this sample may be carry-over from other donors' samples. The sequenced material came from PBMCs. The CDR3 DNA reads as TGCGCCAGCAGCCAAGATATCTTCCCTAGCGAAAGGAAAAACATTCAGTACTTC. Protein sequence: CASSQDIFPSERKNIQYF.